The TCR beta chain under discussion was sequenced for a study of blood T cell repertoires in COVID-19 (dated by TCRdb to the early 2020s). About the full investigation: Collaborator samples came from the United States, Italy and Spain and covered acute and convalescent phases of COVID-19. The prospective study material was composed of cDNA or gDNA derived from T cells, B-cell-depleted T cells, or PBMCs. Deeply sampled blood TCRbeta repertoires from subjects exposed to, actively infected with, or recovered from COVID-19 were included in the dataset. HLA class I and class II types, where available, came from metadata supplied by the sample provider rather than from assay-based typing. The samples were drawn from the first 160 participants of the ongoing ImmuneRACE study and from some 1,300 subjects provided by 6 global collaborators. The repertoires were released in a freely available public database intended as a resource for research on the immune response to SARS-CoV-2. The sample metadata nearly always contained a de-identified subject ID, COVID-19 status, age in years and sex. What the research found in general, with its limitations: The amount of clinical and demographic metadata varied by source and participant and was provided uncurated.

TCRbeta CDR3 regions were amplified from genomic DNA by means of the immunoSEQ Assay, a bias-controlled multiplex PCR. In the source study's methods: Nucleated cell counts per sample were estimated from amplification of reference gene primers within the assay. Sequence reads were collapsed and filtered to measure the absolute abundance of every unique TCRbeta CDR3 rearrangement. For each sample, productive Simpson clonality was calculated as the square root of Simpson's diversity index over productive rearrangements. The immuneACCESS repertoire file appears here via TCRdb, limited to in-frame rearrangements. These files lack a portion of the clones; in checked studies, under half of the deficit traces to unresolved V genes, and the cause of the others is not known. V, J and clone size reflect that table, while D and trimming were determined from the DNA. Counted in this sample were some 160,000 clones; 65% to 85% of them appeared once. About 15% of the sample lies in the top ten.

Details on this clone: Its antigen is not yet known. No base qualities exist here, and no much larger clone lies one base off it.

The CDR3 sequence holds 14 residues, the cysteine and phenylalanine included. CDR3 DNA only is kept here, 42 bases in frame from base 1. V and J are truncated by 4 bases and 8 bases respectively, leaving an intervening sequence of 14 bases. Based on the germline V gene (reference sequence), the CDR1 and CDR2 sequences are LNHDA and SQIVND. The collaborating institutions used their own protocols to collect whole blood in K2EDTA tubes. For TCRbeta analysis, collaborators shipped samples as frozen whole blood, isolated PBMCs, or DNA extracted from either of those sample types. This clonotype originated in a woman of 80 years or more with acute or convalescent COVID-19. Specimen: peripheral blood. The sequence links TRBV19 to TRBJ1-4; tentative D gene TRBD1, with 6 bases matching. The CDR3 amino acid sequence is: CASSTSGQPEKLFF. The nucleotides read TGTGCCAGTAGTACAAGCGGACAGCCCGAAAAACTGTTTTTT.